A selection of T cell receptor beta chains follows, all from one sample in a study of blood T cell repertoires in COVID-19. The method was immunoSEQ multiplex PCR; TCRdb's version includes in-frame clones alone and lacks a portion of them. There are fewer than 300,000 clones in the sample; roughly 90% occur only once, and around 0.8% lies in the top ten. Source material: peripheral blood. The receptors were gathered from a man in his thirties or forties with acute or convalescent COVID-19. The CDR3 runs from the conserved cysteine through the conserved F or W. Fields, in order: clone size, J gene, V gene, CDR3 protein. Clone size is not always given. Where it is, it says once, few, many or a class for expanded clones.

abundance: -
j_gene: TRBJ1-2
v_gene: TRBV28
CDR3aa: CASRFPGTGNWGYTF

abundance: -
j_gene: TRBJ2-7
v_gene: TRBV7-9
CDR3aa: CASSLPRGYEQYF

abundance: -
j_gene: TRBJ1-6
v_gene: TRBV5-1
CDR3aa: CASRGTGENSPLHF

abundance: -
j_gene: TRBJ1-1
v_gene: TRBV19
CDR3aa: CASSTPRDSPKDTEAFF

abundance: -
j_gene: TRBJ2-2
v_gene: TRBV5-8
CDR3aa: CASSLGRYRAHTGELFF

abundance: -
j_gene: TRBJ1-3
v_gene: TRBV9
CDR3aa: CASSVGGLSGNTIYF

abundance: -
j_gene: TRBJ2-7
v_gene: TRBV7-4
CDR3aa: CASSLDSPGLGPGLAGTDEQYF

abundance: -
j_gene: TRBJ2-1
v_gene: TRBV11-2
CDR3aa: CASRSNAGQGGNEQFF

abundance: -
j_gene: TRBJ2-7
v_gene: TRBV5-1
CDR3aa: CASSLNSQGYEQYF

abundance: -
j_gene: TRBJ2-7
v_gene: TRBV3-1/TRBV3-2
CDR3aa: CASSQVWGPEQYF

abundance: once
j_gene: TRBJ1-5
v_gene: TRBV28
CDR3aa: CASSLMAEVLNQPQHF

abundance: -
j_gene: TRBJ1-2
v_gene: TRBV18
CDR3aa: CASSPTGKTTGYTF

abundance: -
j_gene: TRBJ2-7
v_gene: TRBV5-1
CDR3aa: CASSLRTGSFSYEQYF

abundance: -
j_gene: TRBJ1-1
v_gene: TRBV25-1
CDR3aa: CASSPGGYTEAFF

abundance: -
j_gene: TRBJ2-1
v_gene: TRBV5-4
CDR3aa: CASSLGRDSYNEQFF

abundance: -
j_gene: TRBJ2-5
v_gene: TRBV6-6
CDR3aa: CASSRPAQGIQETQYF

abundance: few
j_gene: TRBJ1-5
v_gene: TRBV6-6
CDR3aa: CASSYSKQGSQPQHF

abundance: -
j_gene: TRBJ2-3
v_gene: TRBV3-1/TRBV3-2
CDR3aa: CASSRRASSGGLTDTQYF

abundance: -
j_gene: TRBJ2-1
v_gene: TRBV19
CDR3aa: CASSMTSAYNEQFF

abundance: -
j_gene: TRBJ1-6
v_gene: TRBV6-5
CDR3aa: CASSYSATGTERRHF

abundance: -
j_gene: TRBJ1-6
v_gene: TRBV10-3
CDR3aa: CAISEGYSPLHF

abundance: -
j_gene: TRBJ1-2
v_gene: TRBV5-1
CDR3aa: CASGIGQGYGDYGYTF

abundance: -
j_gene: TRBJ1-6
v_gene: TRBV27
CDR3aa: CASSGYSVTGISPLHF

abundance: -
j_gene: TRBJ2-7
v_gene: TRBV6-5
CDR3aa: CASASSLRDYEQYF

abundance: -
j_gene: TRBJ1-5
v_gene: TRBV28
CDR3aa: CASSFAQGGRQPQHF

abundance: -
j_gene: TRBJ1-6
v_gene: TRBV28
CDR3aa: CASNPRYNSPLHF

abundance: -
j_gene: TRBJ1-2
v_gene: TRBV28
CDR3aa: CASSMTDYGYTF

abundance: -
j_gene: TRBJ1-3
v_gene: TRBV12-3/TRBV12-4
CDR3aa: CASGSGTGNTIYF

abundance: -
j_gene: TRBJ2-7
v_gene: TRBV7-9
CDR3aa: CASSWTSGTYEQYF

abundance: -
j_gene: TRBJ2-7
v_gene: TRBV10-1
CDR3aa: CARWAGYYEQYF

abundance: -
j_gene: TRBJ2-2
v_gene: TRBV20-1
CDR3aa: CSASVRSTGELFF

abundance: -
j_gene: TRBJ2-2
v_gene: TRBV7-9
CDR3aa: CASITTLAAGELFF

abundance: -
j_gene: TRBJ2-5
v_gene: TRBV30
CDR3aa: CAWSDRDRGQETQYF

abundance: -
j_gene: TRBJ1-6
v_gene: TRBV9
CDR3aa: CASSVYGDSENSPLHF

abundance: -
j_gene: TRBJ1-1
v_gene: TRBV12-5
CDR3aa: CASGLMGGRFKNTEAFF

abundance: -
j_gene: TRBJ1-4
v_gene: TRBV29-1
CDR3aa: CSVGWSEKLFF

abundance: -
j_gene: TRBJ1-2
v_gene: TRBV4-1
CDR3aa: CASSQATEPYGYTF

abundance: -
j_gene: TRBJ1-2
v_gene: TRBV30
CDR3aa: CAWSSGRGLGYGYTF

abundance: -
j_gene: TRBJ2-1
v_gene: TRBV14
CDR3aa: CASSPPGVPYNEQFF

abundance: -
j_gene: TRBJ2-7
v_gene: TRBV7-3
CDR3aa: CASSQQGGLAGYEQYF

abundance: -
j_gene: TRBJ1-2
v_gene: TRBV28
CDR3aa: CASTLQGPLSGYTF